This T cell receptor (beta chain) was recorded in a study of tumor and adjacent non-tumor tissue in lung cancer. CDR1 and CDR2 from the germline V gene are MDHEN and SYDVKM. The CDR3 sequence is 14 residues long. A note on this clonotype: Its antigen is unidentified. The junction departs from the called germline gene at one end, perhaps through a read error.

TCRbeta libraries were built with three rounds of nested PCR, modified from ARM-PCR. TCRdb passed the multiplex PCR reads through MiXCR, listing each CDR3 protein once. This table holds more than 90,000 distinct CDR3 sequences, roughly 70% found once. Study-level points and caveats: Patients with more diverse tumor TCRs had worse survival.

RNA was extracted from bulk tissue without any cell sorting. Between August and November 2014, newly diagnosed, chemotherapy-naive lung cancer patients underwent thoracic surgery in China. Sequencing was performed on lung tumor tissue. This chain uses TRBV28 with TRBJ2-7; 9 bases fit TRBD1. The origin of this receptor is a man aged 55 to 70 with non-small cell lung cancer. CDR3 in DNA: TGTGCCATCGGGTGGGACAGGGCTCGCTACGAGCAGCACTTC. The encoded protein is CAIGWDRARYEQHF.